The 19 T cell receptor beta chains below all came from one sample that was sequenced in a study of CD8 T cells in Susac syndrome. Reverse transcription of roughly 0.5 to 1 ug RNA used random hexamers. TCRdb recomputed calls from the immunoSEQ multiplex PCR reads with MiXCR, one row per CDR3 protein. The sample includes more than 150,000 distinct CDR3 sequences, about 95% of them seen just once. The sequencing sample was made of CD8+ T cells from PBMCs. The source of these receptors is a human donor with multiple sclerosis.

V gene TRBV13 combines with J gene TRBJ2-7, with 8 positions matching TRBD1. The CDR3 is 16 residues long. CDR1 and CDR2 from the germline V gene are PRHDT and FYEKMQ (reference sequence). With 2 bases clipped from V and 4 bases from J, the junction kept 10 bases outside the gene matches. This CDR3 is CASSLSPGQGVYEQYV. The CDR3 nucleotides are TGTGCCAGCAGCTTATCCCCCGGACAGGGAGTTTACGAGCAGTACGTC.

The rearrangement joins TRBV20-1 to TRBJ2-1; 7 positions match TRBD2. The ends lost 1 base at V and 7 bases at J; junction bases unmatched: 4. The germline gives CDR1 DFQATT, CDR2 SNEGSKA (reference sequence). The CDR3 runs to 13 residues. CDR3 protein: CSARGRTSNEQFF. CDR3 bases: TGCAGTGCTAGAGGTCGGACTAGTAATGAGCAGTTCTTC.

On this clonotype itself: A read error may account for a junction end that differs from germline. V is TRBV27 and J is TRBJ1-2, with a possible D match to TRBD1 (6 bases). There are 16 residues in the CDR3. The germline V gene has CDR1 MNHEY and CDR2 SMNVEV (reference sequence). CDR3 nucleotide sequence: TGTGCCAGCAGTGTATCCCTGGGACAATCGGACTATGGCTACACCTTC. It codes for CASSVSLGQSDYGYTF.

The chain employs TRBV20-1 and TRBJ2-5, with 9 positions matching TRBD2. The CDR3 is 17 residues long. V shed 2 bases and J 0 bases; nucleotides not matched to a gene: 10. The germline CDR1 and CDR2 sequences are DFQATT and SNEGSKA (reference sequence). Here the CDR3 reads CSARQAGGRNYQETQYF. CDR3 DNA: TGCAGTGCTAGACAAGCGGGGGGCCGGAACTACCAAGAGACCCAGTACTTC.

The J gene is TRBJ1-1, the V gene TRBV20-1; maybe TRBD1 (5 bases). The V and J ends lost 3 bases and 5 bases respectively, with 13 bases between them. The germline gives CDR1 DFQATT, CDR2 SNEGSKA (reference sequence). This CDR3 contains 13 residues. The CDR3 is CSASFTEGTEAFF. The CDR3 nucleotides are TGCAGTGCTAGTTTCACTGAGGGGACTGAAGCTTTCTTT.

The chain has TRBV30 and TRBJ2-2; no clear D gene. CDR1 GTSNPN and CDR2 SVGIG come from the germline V gene (reference sequence). The CDR3 has 13 amino acids. V lost 4 bases and J lost 3, with 9 bases in between. CDR3 region: CAWTVGYTGELFF. CDR3 DNA sequence: TGTGCCTGGACAGTAGGATACACCGGGGAGCTGTTTTTT. The variable domain in full, with the rest retrieved from reference TRBV30 and TRBJ2-2, is SQTIHQWPATLVQPVGSPLSLECTVEGTSNPNLYWYRQAAGRGLQLLFYSVGIGQISSEVPQNLSASRPQDRQFILSSKKLLLSDSGFYLCAWTVGYTGELFFGEGSRLTVL.

This sequence joins TRBV6-5 and TRBJ1-2; D may be TRBD1 (6 bases). The CDR3 loop spans 15 amino acids. V was clipped by 0 bases and J by 8 bases, with 16 bases between them. Germline V gene data show CDR1 as MNHEY and CDR2 as SVGAGI. CDR3 coding DNA: TGTGCCAGCAGTTACTCTCCAGGGGAGGATTGGGGCTACACCTTC. It yields the protein CASSYSPGEDWGYTF.

The chain carries TRBV2 and TRBJ1-1; perhaps TRBD1 as D (5 bases). The ends were cut back, 8 bases at V and 0 bases at J, with 16 bases in the middle. In germline, CDR1 is SNHLY, CDR2 FYNNEI. This CDR3 has 15 amino acids. The CDR3 DNA reads TGTGCCAGCTTGGGGCAGGGTGGTATGAACACTGAAGCTTTCTTT. Protein: CASLGQGGMNTEAFF. The full variable domain, its missing parts supplied by reference TRBV2 and TRBJ1-1, is EPEVTQTPSHQVTQMGQEVILRCVPISNHLYFYWYRQILGQKVEFLVSFYNNEISEKSEIFDDQFSVERPDGSNFTLKIRSTKLEDSAMYFCASLGQGGMNTEAFFGQGTRLTVV.

The V gene is TRBV30, the J gene TRBJ2-2; D ambiguous. The germline gives CDR1 GTSNPN, CDR2 SVGIG (reference sequence). The ends were cut back, 6 bases at V and 6 bases at J, with 14 bases in the middle. The CDR3 is made up of 13 amino acids. The CDR3 DNA follows: TGTGCCTGCCTGGCTGCTGGATCCGGGGAGCTGTTTTTT. This encodes CACLAAGSGELFF.

The chain carries TRBV29-1 and TRBJ2-1; 7 positions match TRBD2. The CDR3 totals 14 residues. Germline assignment: CDR1 SQVTM and CDR2 ANQGSEA. With V trimmed by 7 bases and J by 7 bases, 13 bases remained unmatched. DNA for the CDR3: TGCAGCGGGGATGGGCTAGCGGAAAGAAATGAGCAGTTCTTC. This translates into CSGDGLAERNEQFF.

The chain has TRBV7-3 and TRBJ2-6; 7 bases line up with TRBD1. V was clipped by 5 bases and J by 4 bases; unmatched bases: 5. Per germline, CDR1 SGHTA and CDR2 FQGTGA. The CDR3 runs to 15 residues. The CDR3 sequence is CASSPTGRGANVLTF. CDR3 nucleotide sequence: TGTGCCAGCAGCCCGACAGGGCGCGGGGCCAACGTCCTGACTTTC.

The chain couples TRBV30 to TRBJ1-1; the D is unclear. Deletions cut 5 bases from V and 1 base from J, with 14 bases between. CDR1 is GTSNPN, CDR2 SVGIG, per germline (reference sequence). The CDR3 runs 14 residues. CDR3 bases: TGTGCCTGGTCCCTAGGAGGCTGGAACACTGAAGCTTTCTTT. Encoded protein: CAWSLGGWNTEAFF. The full variable domain, with the rest looked up from reference TRBV30 and TRBJ1-1, is SQTIHQWPATLVQPVGSPLSLECTVEGTSNPNLYWYRQAAGRGLQLLFYSVGIGQISSEVPQNLSASRPQDRQFILSSKKLLLSDSGFYLCAWSLGGWNTEAFFGQGTRLTVV.

This clonotype was recorded only once. The chain joins TRBV7-8 to TRBJ2-3; D not resolved. The CDR3 is 14 residues long. The germline V gene encodes CDR1 SGHVS and CDR2 FQNEAQ. The V end lost 7 bases, the J end lost 1 base, and 12 bases lay between the germline ends. CDR3 amino acids: CASMSGTGTDTQYF. The CDR3 DNA follows: TGTGCCAGCATGTCGGGTACCGGCACAGATACGCAGTATTTT.

The CDR3, as DNA: TGCAGCACGGGGGCCCACCCCAATGAGCAGTTCTTC. Residues: CSTGAHPNEQFF. The chain joins TRBV29-1 to TRBJ2-1; D is possibly TRBD1 or TRBD2 (6 bases each). Germline CDR1 reads SQVTM; CDR2 reads ANQGSEA. Between the trimmed V and J ends, which lost 8 bases and 6 bases, there was a span of 14 bases. The CDR3 is made up of 12 amino acids.

This chain uses TRBV29-1 with TRBJ1-1; 7 bases agree with TRBD1. The CDR3 runs 14 residues. Trimming removed 3 bases from V and 0 bases from J; junction bases left unmatched: 4. Germline V gene data show CDR1 as SQVTM and CDR2 as ANQGSEA. The CDR3 DNA reads TGCAGCGTTGACGGTACAGGGGTGAACACTGAAGCTTTCTTT. Translated: CSVDGTGVNTEAFF.

V and J are TRBV5-6 and TRBJ2-3; D is possibly TRBD1 (5 bases). This CDR3 comprises 16 residues. The V end was cut by 6 bases, the J end by 2 bases, with 19 bases between. CDR1 and CDR2 (germline): SGHDT, YYEEEE. The CDR3 DNA follows: TGTGCCAGCATCCAGAGTCCCCAGGGATTCACAGATACGCAGTATTTT. It codes for CASIQSPQGFTDTQYF.

The chain couples TRBV4-1 to TRBJ1-1; TRBD1 might be the D (5 bases). CDR1 MGHRA and CDR2 YSYEKL come from the germline V gene. Trimming pared 3 bases from V and 1 base from J, leaving 15 bases between. This CDR3 spans 16 amino acids. The CDR3 coding sequence is TGCGCCAGCAGCCACACCAGCGAACAGGAGAACACTGAAGCTTTCTTT. As protein: CASSHTSEQENTEAFF.

This chain connects TRBV29-1 to TRBJ1-2; D possibly corresponds to TRBD1 (6 bases). The V end was cut by 7 bases, the J end by 2 bases, with 14 bases between. The CDR3 is made up of 13 amino acids. The germline V gene encodes CDR1 SQVTM and CDR2 ANQGSEA. CDR3 in amino acids: CSAEHRENYGYTF. In DNA form, the CDR3 reads TGCAGCGCTGAGCACAGGGAGAACTATGGCTACACCTTC.

This clonotype was observed a single time. This sequence joins TRBV9 and TRBJ2-1; a possible D gene is TRBD1 (5 bases). CDR1 is SGDLS, CDR2 YYNGEE, per germline. Trimming took off 3 bases at V and 8 bases at J, with 12 bases between the two ends. CDR3 length equals 13 residues. CDR3 sequence reads: CASSALRVDEQFF. The CDR3 nucleotides read TGTGCCAGCAGCGCCCTCAGGGTCGATGAGCAGTTCTTC.